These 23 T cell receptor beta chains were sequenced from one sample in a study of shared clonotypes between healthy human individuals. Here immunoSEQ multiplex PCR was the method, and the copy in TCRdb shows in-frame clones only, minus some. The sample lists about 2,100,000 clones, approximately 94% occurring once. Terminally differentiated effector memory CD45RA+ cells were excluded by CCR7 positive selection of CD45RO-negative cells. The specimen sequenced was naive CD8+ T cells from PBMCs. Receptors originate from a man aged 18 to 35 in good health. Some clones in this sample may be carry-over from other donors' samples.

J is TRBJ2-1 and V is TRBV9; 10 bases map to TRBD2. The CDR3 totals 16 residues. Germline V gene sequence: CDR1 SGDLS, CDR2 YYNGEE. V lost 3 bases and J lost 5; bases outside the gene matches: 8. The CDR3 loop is CASSEGQLAGNNEQFF. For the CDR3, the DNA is TGTGCCAGCAGCGAGGGTCAACTAGCGGGAAACAATGAGCAGTTCTTC.

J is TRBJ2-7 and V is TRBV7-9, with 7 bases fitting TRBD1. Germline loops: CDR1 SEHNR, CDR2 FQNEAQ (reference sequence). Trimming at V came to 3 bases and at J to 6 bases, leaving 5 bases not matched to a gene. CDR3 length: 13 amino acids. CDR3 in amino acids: CASSLDRPFEQYF. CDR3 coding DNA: TGTGCCAGCAGCTTGGACAGGCCGTTCGAGCAGTACTTC.

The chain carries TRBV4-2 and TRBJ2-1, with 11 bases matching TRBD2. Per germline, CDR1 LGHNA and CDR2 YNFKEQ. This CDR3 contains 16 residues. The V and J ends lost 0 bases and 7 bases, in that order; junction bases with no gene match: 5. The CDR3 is CASSQDGTSGGNEQFF. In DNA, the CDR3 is TGTGCCAGCAGCCAAGATGGGACTAGCGGCGGAAATGAGCAGTTCTTC.

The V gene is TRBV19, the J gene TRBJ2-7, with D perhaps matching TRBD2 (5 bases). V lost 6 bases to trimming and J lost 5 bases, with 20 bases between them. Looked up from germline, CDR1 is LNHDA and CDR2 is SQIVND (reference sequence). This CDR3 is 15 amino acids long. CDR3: CASSMALVRGNEQYF. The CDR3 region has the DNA TGTGCCAGTAGCATGGCATTGGTCCGAGGGAACGAGCAGTACTTC.

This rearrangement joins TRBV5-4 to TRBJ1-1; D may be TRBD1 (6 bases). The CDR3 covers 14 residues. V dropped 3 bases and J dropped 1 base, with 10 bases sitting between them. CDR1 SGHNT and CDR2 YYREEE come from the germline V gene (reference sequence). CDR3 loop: CASSWGTPNTEAFF. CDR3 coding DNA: TGTGCCAGCAGCTGGGGGACACCGAACACTGAAGCTTTCTTT.

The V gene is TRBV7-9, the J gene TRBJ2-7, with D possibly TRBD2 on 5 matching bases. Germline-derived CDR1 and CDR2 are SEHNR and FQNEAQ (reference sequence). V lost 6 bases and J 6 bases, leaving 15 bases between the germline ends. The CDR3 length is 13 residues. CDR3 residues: CASRPSPLGEQYF. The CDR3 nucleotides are TGTGCCAGCAGGCCTAGCCCCCTAGGCGAGCAGTACTTC.

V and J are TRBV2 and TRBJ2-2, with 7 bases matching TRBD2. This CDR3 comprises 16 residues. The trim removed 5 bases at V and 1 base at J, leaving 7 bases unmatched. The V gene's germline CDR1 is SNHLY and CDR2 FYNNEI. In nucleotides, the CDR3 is TGTGCCAGCAGTACCCCGGGACTAAAGAACACCGGGGAGCTGTTTTTT. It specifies CASSTPGLKNTGELFF.

CDR3 in DNA: TGTGCCAGCAGCCTCCCCCCACACGGGGTGAACACTGAAGCTTTCTTT. Translating gives CASSLPPHGVNTEAFF. The chain joins TRBV11-2 to TRBJ1-1; D is unclear. Trimming pared 5 bases from V and 0 bases from J, leaving 16 bases between. This CDR3 has 16 amino acids. From germline, CDR1 is SGHAT and CDR2 FQNNGV.

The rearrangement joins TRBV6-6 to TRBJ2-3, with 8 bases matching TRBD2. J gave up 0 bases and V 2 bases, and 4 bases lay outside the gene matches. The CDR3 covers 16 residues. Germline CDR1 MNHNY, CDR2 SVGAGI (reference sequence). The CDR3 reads CASSYPLAGSTDTQYF. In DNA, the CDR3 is TGTGCCAGCAGTTACCCGTTAGCGGGAAGCACAGATACGCAGTATTTT.

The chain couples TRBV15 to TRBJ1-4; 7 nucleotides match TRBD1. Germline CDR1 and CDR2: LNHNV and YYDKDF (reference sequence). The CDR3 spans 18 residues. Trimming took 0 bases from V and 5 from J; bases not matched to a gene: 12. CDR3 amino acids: CATSRDSIWGTDNEKLFF. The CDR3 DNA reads TGTGCCACCAGCAGAGATTCGATCTGGGGGACAGACAATGAAAAACTGTTTTTT.

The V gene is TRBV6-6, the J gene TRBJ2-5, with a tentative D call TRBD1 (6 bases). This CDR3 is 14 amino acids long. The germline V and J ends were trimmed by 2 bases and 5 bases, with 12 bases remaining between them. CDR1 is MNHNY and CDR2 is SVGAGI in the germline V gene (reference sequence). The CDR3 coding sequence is TGTGCCAGCAGTTACCCGGACAGTAGGGAGACCCAGTACTTC. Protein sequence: CASSYPDSRETQYF.

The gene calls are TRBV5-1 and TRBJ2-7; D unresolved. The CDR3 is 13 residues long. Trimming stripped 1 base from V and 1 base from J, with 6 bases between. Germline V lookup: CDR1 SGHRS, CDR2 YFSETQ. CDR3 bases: TGCGCCAGCAGCTTGAACCAGTCCTACGAGCAGTACTTC. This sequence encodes CASSLNQSYEQYF.

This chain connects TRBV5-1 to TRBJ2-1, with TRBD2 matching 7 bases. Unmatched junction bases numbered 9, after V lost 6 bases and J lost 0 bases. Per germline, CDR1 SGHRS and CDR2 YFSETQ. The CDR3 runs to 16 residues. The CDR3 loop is CASTLGGLSSYNEQFF. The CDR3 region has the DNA TGCGCCAGCACCCTGGGAGGGCTTAGCTCCTACAATGAGCAGTTCTTC. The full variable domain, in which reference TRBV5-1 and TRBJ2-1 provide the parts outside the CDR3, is KAGVTQTPRYLIKTRGQQVTLSCSPISGHRSVSWYQQTPGQGLQFLFEYFSETQRNKGNFPGRFSGRQFSNSRSEMNVSTLELGDSALYLCASTLGGLSSYNEQFFGPGTRLTVL.

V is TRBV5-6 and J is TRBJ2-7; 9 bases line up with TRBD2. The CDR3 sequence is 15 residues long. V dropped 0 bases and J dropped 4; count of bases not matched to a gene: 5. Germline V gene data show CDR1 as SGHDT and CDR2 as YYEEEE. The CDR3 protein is CASSLGPSGTYEQYF. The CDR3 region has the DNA TGTGCCAGCAGCTTGGGTCCTAGCGGGACGTACGAGCAGTACTTC.

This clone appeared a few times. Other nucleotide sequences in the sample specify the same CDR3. The CDR3 bases are TGTGCCAGCAGTTTGGACAGGGCCTACGAGCAGTACTTC. Amino acids: CASSLDRAYEQYF. The genes are TRBV27 and TRBJ2-7; TRBD1 agrees at 8 bases. With 3 bases clipped from V and 2 bases from J, the junction kept 0 bases outside the gene matches. This CDR3 comprises 13 residues. Germline V gives CDR1 MNHEY, CDR2 SMNVEV (reference sequence).

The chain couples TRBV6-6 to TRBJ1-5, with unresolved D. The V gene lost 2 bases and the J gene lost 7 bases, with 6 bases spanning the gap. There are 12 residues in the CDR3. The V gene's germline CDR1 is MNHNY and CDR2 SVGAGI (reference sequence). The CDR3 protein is CASSYPGQPQHF. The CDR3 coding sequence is TGTGCCAGCAGTTACCCTGGGCAGCCCCAGCATTTT.

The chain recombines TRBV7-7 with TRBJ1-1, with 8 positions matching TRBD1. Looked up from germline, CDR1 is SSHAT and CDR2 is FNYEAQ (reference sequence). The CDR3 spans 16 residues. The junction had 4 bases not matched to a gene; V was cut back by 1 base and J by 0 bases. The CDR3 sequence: CASSLVDRGVNTEAFF. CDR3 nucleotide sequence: TGTGCCAGCAGCTTAGTCGACAGGGGTGTGAACACTGAAGCTTTCTTT.

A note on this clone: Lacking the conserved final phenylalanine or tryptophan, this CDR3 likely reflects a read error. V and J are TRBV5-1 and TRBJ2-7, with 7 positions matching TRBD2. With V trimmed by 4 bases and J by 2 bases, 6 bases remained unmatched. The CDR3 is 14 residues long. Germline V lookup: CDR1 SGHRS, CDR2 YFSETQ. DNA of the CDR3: TGCGCCAGCAGCCCTCGGGGAGGGACCTACGAGCAGTACCTC. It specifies CASSPRGGTYEQYL.

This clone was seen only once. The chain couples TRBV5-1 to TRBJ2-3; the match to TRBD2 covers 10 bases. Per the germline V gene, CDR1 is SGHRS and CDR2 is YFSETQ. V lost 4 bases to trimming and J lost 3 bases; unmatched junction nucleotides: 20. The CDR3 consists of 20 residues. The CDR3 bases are TGCGCCAGCAGCGGCCTTCAGCGGGAGGGACCCGACCGGAGGACAGATACGCAGTATTTT. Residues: CASSGLQREGPDRRTDTQYF.

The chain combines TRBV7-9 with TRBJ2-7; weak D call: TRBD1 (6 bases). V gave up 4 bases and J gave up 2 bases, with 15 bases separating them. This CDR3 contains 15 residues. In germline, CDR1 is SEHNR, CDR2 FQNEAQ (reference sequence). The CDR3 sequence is CASSSGHLHPYEQYF. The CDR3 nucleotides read TGTGCCAGCAGCTCGGGACACCTTCACCCCTACGAGCAGTACTTC. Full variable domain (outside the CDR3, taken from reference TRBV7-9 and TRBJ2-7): DTGVSQNPRHKITKRGQNVTFRCDPISEHNRLYWYRQTLGQGPEFLTYFQNEAQLEKSRLLSDRFSAERPKGSFSTLEIQRTEQGDSAMYLCASSSGHLHPYEQYFGPGTRLTVT.

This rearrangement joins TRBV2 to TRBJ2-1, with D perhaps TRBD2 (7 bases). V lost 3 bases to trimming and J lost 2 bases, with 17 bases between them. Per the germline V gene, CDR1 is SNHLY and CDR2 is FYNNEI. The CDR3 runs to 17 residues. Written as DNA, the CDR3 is TGTGCCAGCAGTGACTCCGGGAGGTGGGGGCCCTACAATGAGCAGTTCTTC. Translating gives CASSDSGRWGPYNEQFF.

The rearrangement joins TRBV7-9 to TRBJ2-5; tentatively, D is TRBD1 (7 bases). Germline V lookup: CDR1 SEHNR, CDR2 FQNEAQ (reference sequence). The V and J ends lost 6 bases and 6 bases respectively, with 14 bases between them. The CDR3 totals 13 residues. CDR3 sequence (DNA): TGTGCCAGCAGTACCAGGGGGGAAAAGACCCAGTACTTC. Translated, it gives CASSTRGEKTQYF.

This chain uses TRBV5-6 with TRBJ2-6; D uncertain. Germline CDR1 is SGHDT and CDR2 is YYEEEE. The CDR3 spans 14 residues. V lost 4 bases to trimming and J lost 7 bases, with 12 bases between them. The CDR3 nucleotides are TGTGCCAGCAGCATCGCTCTGTTAGCCAACGTCCTGACTTTC. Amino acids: CASSIALLANVLTF.